This T cell receptor beta chain is from a study of control samples from healthy donors and cancer patients. Sequencing was performed with immunoSEQ multiplex PCR; in TCRdb, only in-frame clones are kept and a portion is missing. The sample records about 120,000 clones, 85% to 95% being singletons. V shed 5 bases, J shed 0 bases, and the junction held 17 bases outside the gene matches. The CDR3 loop spans 19 amino acids. The germline CDR1 and CDR2 sequences are SGHVS and FQNEAQ. The receptor was derived from a man between 25 and 39 years old in good health. The chain combines TRBV7-8 with TRBJ1-1; 8 nucleotides agree with TRBD1. The sequencing sample was made of blood. DNA of the CDR3: TGTGCCAGCAGCCATAAAACCCGGGACAGGTTACACTTGAACACTGAAGCTTTCTTT. Residues: CASSHKTRDRLHLNTEAFF.